This T cell receptor (beta chain) originates from a study of patients and donors after allogeneic stem cell transplantation. This clonotype turned up a few times. TCRdb re-analysed the RT-PCR reads in MiXCR, keeping a single row per CDR3 protein. The sample shows over 350,000 distinct CDR3 sequences, roughly 17% of them seen only once. There are 17 residues in the CDR3. The V segment lost 4 bases and the J segment 1 base; nucleotides outside the gene matches: 10. Germline V gene sequence: CDR1 SGHDT, CDR2 YYEEEE. Input material: blood, either unsorted or a sorted T cell fraction (not recorded which). The source of this sequence is a human donor who was either an allogeneic HSCT recipient or a stem cell or donor lymphocyte infusion donor (not recorded which). It is not recorded whose cells these are; they may come from a transplant donor. This chain uses TRBV5-6 with TRBJ2-2, with 7 bases that match TRBD1. For the CDR3, the DNA is TGTGCCAGCAGCCCGCCCTGGGACAGACTGAACACCGGGGAGCTGTTTTTT. This translates into CASSPPWDRLNTGELFF. Full variable domain (missing parts from reference TRBV5-6 and TRBJ2-2): DAGVTQSPTHLIKTRGQQVTLRCSPKSGHDTVSWYQQALGQGPQFIFQYYEEEERQRGNFPDRFSGHQFPNYSSELNVNALLLGDSALYLCASSPPWDRLNTGELFFGEGSRLTVL.